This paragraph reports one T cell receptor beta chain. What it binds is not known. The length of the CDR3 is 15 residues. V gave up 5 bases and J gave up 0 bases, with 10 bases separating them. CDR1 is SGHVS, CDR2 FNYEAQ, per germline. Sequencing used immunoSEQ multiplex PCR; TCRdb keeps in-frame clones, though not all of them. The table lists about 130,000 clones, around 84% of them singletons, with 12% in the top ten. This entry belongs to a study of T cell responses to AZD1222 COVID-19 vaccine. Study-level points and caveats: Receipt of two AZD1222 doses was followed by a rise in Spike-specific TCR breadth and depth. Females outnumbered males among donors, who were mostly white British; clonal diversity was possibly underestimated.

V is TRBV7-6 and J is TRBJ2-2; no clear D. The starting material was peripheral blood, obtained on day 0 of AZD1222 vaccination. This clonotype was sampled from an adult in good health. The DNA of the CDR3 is TGTGCCAGCAGCCTACAGATCGCGAACACCGGGGAGCTGTTTTTT. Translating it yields CASSLQIANTGELFF.